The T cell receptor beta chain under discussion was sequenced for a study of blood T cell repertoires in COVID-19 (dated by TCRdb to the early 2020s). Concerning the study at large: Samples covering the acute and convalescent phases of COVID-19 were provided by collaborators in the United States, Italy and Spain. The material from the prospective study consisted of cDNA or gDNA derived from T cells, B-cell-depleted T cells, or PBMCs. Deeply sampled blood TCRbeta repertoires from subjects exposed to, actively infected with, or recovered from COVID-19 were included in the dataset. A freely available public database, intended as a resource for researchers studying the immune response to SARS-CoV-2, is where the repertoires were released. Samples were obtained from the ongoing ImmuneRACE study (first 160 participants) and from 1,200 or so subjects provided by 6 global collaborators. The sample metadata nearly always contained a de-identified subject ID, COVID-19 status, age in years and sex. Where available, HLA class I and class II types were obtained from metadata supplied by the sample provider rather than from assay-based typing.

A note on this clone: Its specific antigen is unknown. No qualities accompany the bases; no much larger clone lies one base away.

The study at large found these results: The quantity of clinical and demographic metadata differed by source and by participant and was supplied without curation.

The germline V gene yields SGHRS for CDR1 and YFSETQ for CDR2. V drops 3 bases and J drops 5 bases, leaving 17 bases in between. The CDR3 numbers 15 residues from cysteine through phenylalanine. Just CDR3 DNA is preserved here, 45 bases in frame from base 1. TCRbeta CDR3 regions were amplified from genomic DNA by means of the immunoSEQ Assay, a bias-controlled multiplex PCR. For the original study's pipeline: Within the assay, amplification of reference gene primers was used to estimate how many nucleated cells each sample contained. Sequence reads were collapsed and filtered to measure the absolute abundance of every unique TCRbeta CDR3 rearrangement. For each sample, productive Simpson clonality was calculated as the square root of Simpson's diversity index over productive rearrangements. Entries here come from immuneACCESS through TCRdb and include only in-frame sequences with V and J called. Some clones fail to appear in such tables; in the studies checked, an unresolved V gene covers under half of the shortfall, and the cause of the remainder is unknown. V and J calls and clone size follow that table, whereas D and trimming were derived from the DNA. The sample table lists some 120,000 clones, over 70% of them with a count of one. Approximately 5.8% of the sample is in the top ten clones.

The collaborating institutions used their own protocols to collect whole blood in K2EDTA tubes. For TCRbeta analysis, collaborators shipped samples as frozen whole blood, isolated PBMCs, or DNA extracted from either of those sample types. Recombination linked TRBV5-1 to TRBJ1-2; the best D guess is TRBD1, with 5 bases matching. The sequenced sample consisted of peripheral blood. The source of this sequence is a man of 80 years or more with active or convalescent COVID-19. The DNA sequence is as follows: TGCGCCAGCAGCTCGCTGGGGGGGTCGGCTTATGGCTACACCTTC. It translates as CASSSLGGSAYGYTF.